These 9 T cell receptor beta chains came from one sample sequenced in a study of blood T cell repertoires in COVID-19. Clones were sequenced by immunoSEQ multiplex PCR, and TCRdb holds only the in-frame ones, with some missing. Of more than 300,000 clones in the sample, less than 90% are singletons; the top ten hold about 5%. Sequencing input: PBMCs or T cells enriched from blood (not recorded which). These receptors all come from a woman aged 45-65 years who had recovered from COVID-19.

V is TRBV7-2 and J is TRBJ1-4; possible D gene TRBD1, 6 bases. The CDR3 totals 16 residues. The V end was cut by 2 bases, the J end by 6 bases, with 16 bases between. CDR1 SGHTA and CDR2 FQGNSA come from the germline V gene. The DNA of the CDR3 is TGTGCCAGCAGCTTAACCCAGCGTGCAGGGGATGAAAAACTGTTTTTT. It is translated as CASSLTQRAGDEKLFF. Drawing the rest from reference TRBV7-2 and TRBJ1-4, the complete variable domain is GAGVSQSPSNKVTEKGKDVELRCDPISGHTALYWYRQSLGQGLEFLIYFQGNSAPDKSGLPSDRFSAERTGGSVSTLTIQRTQQEDSAVYLCASSLTQRAGDEKLFFGSGTQLSVL.

The chain has TRBV9 and TRBJ1-1, with no clear D. V was cut by 4 bases and J by 10 bases, with 14 bases left in between. The germline V gene has CDR1 SGDLS and CDR2 YYNGEE. The CDR3 length is 12 residues. CDR3 nucleotide sequence: TGTGCCAGCAGCCCGAGAGGCGATCGAGCTTTCTTT. Its protein is CASSPRGDRAFF.

The chain employs TRBV4-2 and TRBJ2-1; D is possibly TRBD2 (5 bases). The germline V gene encodes CDR1 LGHNA and CDR2 YNFKEQ. This CDR3 has 16 residues. With 5 bases removed from V and 6 bases from J, the gap between germline ends came to 20 bases. The CDR3 bases are TGTGCCAGCAGCGAACGTCCGGGCGGGCCCTTCAATGAGCAGTTCTTC. Its protein is CASSERPGGPFNEQFF.

The chain employs TRBV5-4 and TRBJ1-1; D is ambiguous. The CDR3 is 14 amino acids. V was trimmed by 1 base and J by 4 bases, leaving 11 bases between them. CDR1 and CDR2 from the germline V gene are SGHNT and YYREEE (reference sequence). The CDR3 nucleotides are TGTGCCAGCAGCTTGAGGAAACGGGGCACTGAAGCTTTCTTT. This sequence encodes CASSLRKRGTEAFF.

The rearrangement uses TRBV20-1 and TRBJ1-3; 8 bases match TRBD1. Germline trimming cut 3 bases from V and 3 bases from J; bases unmatched to any gene: 4. The CDR3 runs to 14 residues. Germline V lookup: CDR1 DFQATT, CDR2 SNEGSKA (reference sequence). In DNA, the CDR3 is TGCAGTGCTAGTCAGGGGGCAGGTGGAAACACCATATATTTT. This sequence encodes CSASQGAGGNTIYF.

This chain joins TRBV29-1 and TRBJ1-4, with a possible D match to TRBD1 (6 bases). In germline, CDR1 is SQVTM, CDR2 ANQGSEA. Trimming stripped 7 bases from V and 8 bases from J, with 17 bases between. The CDR3 is 13 amino acids. The CDR3 here is CSAKQGSKEKLFF. The DNA for the CDR3 is TGCAGCGCGAAACAGGGAAGCAAGGAAAAACTGTTTTTT.

The V gene is TRBV7-9, the J gene TRBJ1-2, with a weak D call TRBD1 (6 bases). The CDR3 length is 16 residues. V shed 7 bases and J shed 1 base, with 19 bases lying between them. Germline CDR1 is SEHNR and CDR2 is FQNEAQ (reference sequence). The CDR3 DNA is TGTGCCAGCACCACCGTCCTTACAGGGATTAACTATGGCTACACCTTC. Translated: CASTTVLTGINYGYTF.

The chain combines TRBV19 with TRBJ1-1, with 9 bases identical to TRBD1. The CDR3 spans 15 residues. V shed 4 bases and J 2 bases; nucleotides not matched to a gene: 5. Germline V gene sequence: CDR1 LNHDA, CDR2 SQIVND (reference sequence). In nucleotides, the CDR3 is TGTGCCAGTAGTACCTCGACAGGGGGAAACACTGAAGCTTTCTTT. Protein: CASSTSTGGNTEAFF.

The V gene is TRBV29-1, the J gene TRBJ1-1, with D tentatively TRBD1 (6 bases). CDR3 size: 15 residues. CDR1 and CDR2 from the germline V gene are SQVTM and ANQGSEA. V lost 6 bases to trimming and J lost 2 bases, with 19 bases between them. In DNA form, the CDR3 reads TGCAGCGTGAAACAGGGCTCTTATGGAAACACTGAAGCTTTCTTT. Translating gives CSVKQGSYGNTEAFF.